This T cell receptor beta chain appears in the sequencing data of a study of response to subunit inactivated influenza vaccine. The CDR3 loop spans 12 amino acids. CDR1 DFQATT and CDR2 SNEGSKA come from the germline V gene (reference sequence). Deletions cut 3 bases from V and 3 bases from J, with 9 bases between. TCRdb fed the RT-PCR reads into MiXCR, producing one record per CDR3 protein. The table lists a few hundred thousand distinct CDR3 sequences, approximately 11% of them singletons. This clonotype came up many times. As yet, its antigen is unknown. Overall study results and limits: Authors proposed each seasonal influenza vaccination draws in few new T cells.

The TCR sequence derives from a man aged 45-60 years who received an inactivated influenza vaccine. J is TRBJ2-7 and V is TRBV20-1; D ambiguous. The sample consisted of PBMCs from blood, taken 45 days after vaccination. CDR3 residues: CSASGSNYEQYF. CDR3 DNA sequence: TGCAGTGCTAGCGGTAGTAACTACGAGCAGTACTTC.